What follows is one T cell receptor (beta chain) and its context. Its antigen remains unidentified. This entry comes from a study of cytomegalovirus exposure and HLA in healthy donors. The wider study: A prior study identified 117 million unique TCR beta sequences from 150 million to 200 million T cells. Unique TCRs from HLA-typed donors, around 93 million of them, were held in an early data release.

60 Vbeta and 13 Jbeta primers were used in PCR. Using immunoSEQ multiplex PCR, the repertoire was profiled, and TCRdb retains in-frame clones only, with some absent. The sample shows around 120,000 clones, about four fifths of them seen only once. General study findings and limits: Equally common other TCR beta chains were less clonally expanded than HLA-associated ones, a later analysis found. In a later analysis, an Asian-associated ancestry cluster reportedly showed fewer N-insertions than the approximately 660-donor mean.

The J segment lost 9 bases and the V segment lost 2 bases, leaving 1 base of the junction unmatched. CDR3 length: 12 residues. Germline CDR1 and CDR2: SGHKS and YYEKEE (reference sequence). Source material: PBMCs. The chain employs TRBV5-5 and TRBJ1-5, with 8 bases identical to TRBD1. The source is a woman between 45 and 60 years old in good health and CMV-seropositive. CDR3 loop: CASSLDRGPQHF. CDR3 DNA: TGTGCCAGCAGCTTAGACAGGGGGCCCCAGCATTTT.